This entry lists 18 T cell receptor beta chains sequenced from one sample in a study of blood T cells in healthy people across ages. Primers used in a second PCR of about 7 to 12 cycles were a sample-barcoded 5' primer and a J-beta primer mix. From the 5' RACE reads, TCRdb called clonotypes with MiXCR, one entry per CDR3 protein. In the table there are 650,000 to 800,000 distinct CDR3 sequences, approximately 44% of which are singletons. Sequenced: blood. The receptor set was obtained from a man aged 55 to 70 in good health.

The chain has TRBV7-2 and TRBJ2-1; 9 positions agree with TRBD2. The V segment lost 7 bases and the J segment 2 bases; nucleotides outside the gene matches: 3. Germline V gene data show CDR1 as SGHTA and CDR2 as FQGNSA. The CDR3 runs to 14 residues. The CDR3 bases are TGTGCCAGCAAAGCGGGGGGACCCTACAATGAGCAGTTCTTC. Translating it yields CASKAGGPYNEQFF.

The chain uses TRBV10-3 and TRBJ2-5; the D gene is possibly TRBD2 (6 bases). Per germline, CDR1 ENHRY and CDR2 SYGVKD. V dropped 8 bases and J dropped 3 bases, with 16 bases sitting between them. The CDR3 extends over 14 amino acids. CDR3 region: CAIGRPSGEETQYF. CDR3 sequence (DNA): TGTGCCATCGGGAGGCCCTCGGGGGAAGAGACCCAGTACTTC.

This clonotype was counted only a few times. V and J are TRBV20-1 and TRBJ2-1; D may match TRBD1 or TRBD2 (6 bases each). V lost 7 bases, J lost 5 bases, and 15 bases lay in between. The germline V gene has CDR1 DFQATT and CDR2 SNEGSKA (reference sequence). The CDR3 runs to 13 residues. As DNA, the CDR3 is TGCAGTGGACCCCGGGGGCCGAACAATGAGCAGTTCTTC. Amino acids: CSGPRGPNNEQFF.

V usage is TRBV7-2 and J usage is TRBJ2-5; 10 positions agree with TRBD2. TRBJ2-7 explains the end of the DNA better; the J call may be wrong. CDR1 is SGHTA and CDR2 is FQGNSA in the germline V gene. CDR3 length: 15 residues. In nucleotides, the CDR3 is TGTGCCAGCAGCCTGAGCGGGGGGGGAATAAGCGAGCAGTACTTC. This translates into CASSLSGGGISEQYF.

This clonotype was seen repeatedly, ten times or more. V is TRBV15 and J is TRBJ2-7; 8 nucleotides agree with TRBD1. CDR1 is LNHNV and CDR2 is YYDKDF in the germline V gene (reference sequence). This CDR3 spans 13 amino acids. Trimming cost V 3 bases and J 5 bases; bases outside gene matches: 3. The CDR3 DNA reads TGTGCCACCAGCAGGGACAGGGTCAACGAGCAGTACTTC. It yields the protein CATSRDRVNEQYF.

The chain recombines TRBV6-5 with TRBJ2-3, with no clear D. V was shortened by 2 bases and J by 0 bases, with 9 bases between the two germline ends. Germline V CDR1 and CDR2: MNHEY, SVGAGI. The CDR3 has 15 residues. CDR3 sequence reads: CASSYGEHSTDTQYF. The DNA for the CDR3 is TGTGCCAGCAGTTACGGGGAACATAGCACAGATACGCAGTATTTT.

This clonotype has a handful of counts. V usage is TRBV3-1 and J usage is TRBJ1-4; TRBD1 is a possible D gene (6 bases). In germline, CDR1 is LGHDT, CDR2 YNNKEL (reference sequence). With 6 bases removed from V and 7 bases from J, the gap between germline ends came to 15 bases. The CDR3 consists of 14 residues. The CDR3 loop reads CASSDEGGGEKLFF. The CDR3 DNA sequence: TGTGCCAGCAGTGACGAAGGGGGAGGTGAAAAACTGTTTTTT.

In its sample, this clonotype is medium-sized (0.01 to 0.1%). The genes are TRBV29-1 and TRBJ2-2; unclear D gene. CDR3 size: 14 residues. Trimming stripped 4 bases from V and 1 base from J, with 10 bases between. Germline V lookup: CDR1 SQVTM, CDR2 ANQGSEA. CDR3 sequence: CSVVFTENTGELFF. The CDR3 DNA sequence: TGCAGCGTTGTTTTTACGGAGAACACCGGGGAGCTGTTTTTT.

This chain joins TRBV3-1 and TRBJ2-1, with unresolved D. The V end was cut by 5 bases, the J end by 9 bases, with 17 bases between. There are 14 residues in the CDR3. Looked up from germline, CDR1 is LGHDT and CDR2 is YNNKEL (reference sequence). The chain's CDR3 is CASSEKTSRTEQFF. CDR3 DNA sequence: TGTGCCAGCAGCGAAAAGACATCGAGGACTGAGCAGTTCTTC.

This CDR3 reads CASSQYAGQGYEQYF. In DNA form, the CDR3 reads TGTGCCAGCAGCCAATATGCGGGACAGGGCTACGAGCAGTACTTC. This sequence joins TRBV7-7 and TRBJ2-7; 9 bases are a match to TRBD1. This CDR3 spans 15 amino acids. CDR1 is SSHAT and CDR2 is FNYEAQ in the germline V gene (reference sequence). V trimming: 5 bases; J trimming: 3 bases; junction bases outside the gene matches: 8.

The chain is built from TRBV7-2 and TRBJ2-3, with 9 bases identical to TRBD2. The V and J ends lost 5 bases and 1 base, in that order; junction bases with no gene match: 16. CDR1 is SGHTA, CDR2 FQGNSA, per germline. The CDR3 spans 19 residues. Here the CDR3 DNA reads TGTGCCAGCAGCCATTATCCGGGACTAGCTAAGTCGCGCACAGATACGCAGTATTTT. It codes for CASSHYPGLAKSRTDTQYF.

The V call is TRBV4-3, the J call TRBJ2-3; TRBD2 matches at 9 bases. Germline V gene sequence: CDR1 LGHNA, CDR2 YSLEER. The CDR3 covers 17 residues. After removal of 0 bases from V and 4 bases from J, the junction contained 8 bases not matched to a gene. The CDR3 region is CASSQDYGGGAADTQYF. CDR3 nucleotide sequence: TGCGCCAGCAGCCAAGATTACGGCGGGGGGGCAGCAGATACGCAGTATTTT.

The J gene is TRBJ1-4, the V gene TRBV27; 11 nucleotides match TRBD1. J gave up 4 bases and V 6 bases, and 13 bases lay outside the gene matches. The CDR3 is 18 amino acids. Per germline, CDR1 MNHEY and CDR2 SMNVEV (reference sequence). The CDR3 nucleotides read TGTGCCAGCAGCCCCGGACAGGGGGCGCCGGGGGGTAATGAAAAACTGTTTTTT. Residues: CASSPGQGAPGGNEKLFF.

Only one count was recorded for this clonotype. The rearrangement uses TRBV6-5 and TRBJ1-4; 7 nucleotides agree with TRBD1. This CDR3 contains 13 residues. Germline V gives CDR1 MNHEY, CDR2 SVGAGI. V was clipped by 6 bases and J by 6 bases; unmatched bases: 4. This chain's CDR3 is CASSLGTDEKLFF. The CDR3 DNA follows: TGTGCCAGCAGCTTGGGGACAGATGAAAAACTGTTTTTT.

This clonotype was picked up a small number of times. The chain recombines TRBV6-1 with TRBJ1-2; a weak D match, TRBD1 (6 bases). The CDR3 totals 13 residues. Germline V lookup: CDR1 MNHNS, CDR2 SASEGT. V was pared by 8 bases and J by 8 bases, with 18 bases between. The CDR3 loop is CASGSQGRHGYTF. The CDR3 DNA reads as TGTGCCAGCGGCTCACAGGGAAGGCACGGCTACACCTTC.

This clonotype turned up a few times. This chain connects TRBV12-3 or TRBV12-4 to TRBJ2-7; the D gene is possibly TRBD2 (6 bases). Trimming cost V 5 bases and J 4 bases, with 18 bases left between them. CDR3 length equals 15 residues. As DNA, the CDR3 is TGTGCCAGCAGTCCACCGGGACTTTCTGATTACGAGCAGTACTTC. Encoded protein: CASSPPGLSDYEQYF.

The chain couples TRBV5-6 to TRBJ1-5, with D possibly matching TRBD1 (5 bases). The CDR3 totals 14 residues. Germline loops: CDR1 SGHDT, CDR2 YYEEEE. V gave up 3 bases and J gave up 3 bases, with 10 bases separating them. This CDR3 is CASSWKGNNQPQHF. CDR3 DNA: TGTGCCAGCAGCTGGAAGGGGAACAATCAGCCCCAGCATTTT.

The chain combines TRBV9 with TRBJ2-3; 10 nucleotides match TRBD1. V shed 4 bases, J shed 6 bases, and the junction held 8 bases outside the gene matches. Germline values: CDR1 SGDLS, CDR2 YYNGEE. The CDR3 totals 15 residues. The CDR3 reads CASSIRDRGPDTQYF. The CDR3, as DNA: TGTGCCAGCAGCATCCGGGACAGGGGACCGGATACGCAGTATTTT.